These 20 T cell receptor beta chains were all obtained from the same sample, sequenced in a study of blood T cell repertoires in COVID-19. TCRdb keeps only in-frame clones here, not all; method: immunoSEQ multiplex PCR. The sample gives a few hundred thousand clones, over 75% of which show up once; over 2% is in the top ten. Sequencing used PBMCs or T cells enriched from blood (not recorded which). The receptor source for this set is a woman younger than 35 who had recovered from COVID-19.

The chain has TRBV4-1 and TRBJ2-1, with no clear D. The CDR3 spans 17 residues. Trimming pared 0 bases from V and 1 base from J, leaving 13 bases between. Germline assignment: CDR1 MGHRA and CDR2 YSYEKL. DNA of the CDR3: TGCGCCAGCAGCCAAGATGGGTGGCAGGTTTCCTACAATGAGCAGTTCTTC. As protein: CASSQDGWQVSYNEQFF.

The chain has TRBV5-1 and TRBJ1-2; 9 bases align to TRBD1. This CDR3 has 15 residues. V gave up 4 bases and J gave up 4 bases; unmatched junction bases: 8. CDR1 is SGHRS and CDR2 is YFSETQ in the germline V gene. CDR3 sequence reads: CASSPADRGAYGYTF. CDR3 DNA: TGCGCCAGCAGCCCGGCGGACAGGGGAGCCTATGGCTACACCTTC.

The chain couples TRBV28 to TRBJ2-1; TRBD1 might be the D (5 bases). The CDR3 runs to 15 residues. Germline CDR1 reads MDHEN; CDR2 reads SYDVKM. V lost 5 bases, J lost 0 bases, and 11 bases lay in between. The CDR3 loop reads CASSLTGLSYNEQFF. In DNA, the CDR3 is TGTGCCAGCAGTCTAACAGGCCTCTCCTACAATGAGCAGTTCTTC.

The chain is built from TRBV21-1 and TRBJ2-7; the table's D call TRBD2 went unverified against the DNA. TRBV21-1 is labeled a pseudogene. The CDR3 covers 18 residues. CDR3 bases: TGTGCCAGCAGCAAAGCGCTTGGGACTAGCGGGGGGGCCGACGAGCAGTACTTC. Amino acid sequence: CASSKALGTSGGADEQYF.

The chain links TRBV7-3 to TRBJ2-5; D is possibly TRBD2 (6 bases). The germline V gene has CDR1 SGHTA and CDR2 FQGTGA. This CDR3 is 14 amino acids long. V lost 0 bases and J 4 bases, leaving 9 bases between the germline ends. CDR3 DNA: TGTGCCAGCAGCTTAACAGGAGGGCCAGAGACCCAGTACTTC. Amino acid sequence: CASSLTGGPETQYF.

V is TRBV24-1 and J is TRBJ1-5, with D uncertain. The CDR3 runs 11 residues. Looked up from germline, CDR1 is KGHDR and CDR2 is SFDVKD. Trimming removed 4 bases at V and 11 bases at J, with 8 bases between. The CDR3 protein is CATSDDFSQHF. CDR3 DNA: TGTGCCACCAGTGACGACTTTTCCCAGCATTTT.

The J gene is TRBJ1-2, the V gene TRBV3-1 (or the pseudogene TRBV3-2), with 10 bases lining up with TRBD1. V lost 4 bases to trimming and J lost 8 bases; unmatched junction nucleotides: 13. The germline CDR1 and CDR2 sequences are LGHDT and YNNKEL (reference sequence). This CDR3 contains 16 residues. CDR3 nucleotide sequence: TGTGCCAGCAGCCCTTATACCGGGACAGGGGATTACGGCTACACCTTC. This translates into CASSPYTGTGDYGYTF.

V and J are TRBV20-1 and TRBJ1-2; D gene uncertain. Germline assignment: CDR1 DFQATT and CDR2 SNEGSKA (reference sequence). V dropped 5 bases and J dropped 8 bases, with 12 bases sitting between them. This CDR3 is 11 amino acids long. The CDR3 protein is CSAGRWEGYTF. DNA of the CDR3: TGCAGTGCTGGACGGTGGGAGGGCTACACCTTC.

This CDR3 reads CASSAGTDNEQFF. The CDR3 DNA is TGTGCCAGCAGCGCGGGGACAGACAATGAGCAGTTCTTC. J is TRBJ2-1 and V is TRBV9, with 7 bases aligning to TRBD1. Losses at the gene ends were 3 bases for V and 5 bases for J; bases not matched to a gene: 2. This CDR3 has 13 residues. Germline V gene sequence: CDR1 SGDLS, CDR2 YYNGEE.

The V call is TRBV6-5, the J call TRBJ2-7; unclear D gene. This CDR3 has 14 amino acids. Looked up from germline, CDR1 is MNHEY and CDR2 is SVGAGI. V lost 2 bases and J 5 bases, leaving 13 bases between the germline ends. CDR3 sequence (DNA): TGTGCCAGCAGTTACGACGGCCTTCGGGACGAGCAGTACTTC. This encodes CASSYDGLRDEQYF.

The chain has TRBV13 and TRBJ1-2, with 7 bases fitting TRBD1. The CDR3 extends over 14 amino acids. CDR1 is PRHDT and CDR2 is FYEKMQ in the germline V gene (reference sequence). V lost 0 bases and J lost 4; bases outside the gene matches: 2. The CDR3 DNA reads as TGTGCCAGCAGCTTAGGGGGGACAGCCTATGGCTACACCTTC. Its protein is CASSLGGTAYGYTF.

This rearrangement joins TRBV5-1 to TRBJ1-2, with 7 bases identical to TRBD1. The CDR3 contains 17 residues. V dropped 2 bases and J dropped 2; count of bases not matched to a gene: 12. Per germline, CDR1 SGHRS and CDR2 YFSETQ. Here the CDR3 reads CASSFLTNRGPNYGYTF. In DNA, the CDR3 is TGCGCCAGCAGCTTCCTTACCAACAGGGGTCCCAACTATGGCTACACCTTC.

The rearrangement uses TRBV25-1 and TRBJ2-1; possible D gene TRBD2, 6 bases. V was shortened by 6 bases and J by 8 bases, with 20 bases between the two germline ends. The CDR3 covers 15 residues. The germline V gene has CDR1 MGHDK and CDR2 SYGVNS. For the CDR3, the DNA is TGTGCCAGCAGGGAGGGACTTAGAGGAGCCGATGAGCAGTTCTTC. Protein: CASREGLRGADEQFF.

This clone was seen only once. The genes are TRBV7-6 and TRBJ2-1, with TRBD1 matching over 8 bases. The germline V gene has CDR1 SGHVS and CDR2 FNYEAQ. The CDR3 totals 13 residues. V lost 4 bases, J lost 13 bases, and 9 bases stayed unmatched. CDR3: CASSYQAGTGQFF. DNA of the CDR3: TGTGCCAGCAGCTACCAAGCCGGGACAGGACAGTTCTTC.

This rearrangement joins TRBV5-6 to TRBJ1-4; no definite D call. Per the germline V gene, CDR1 is SGHDT and CDR2 is YYEEEE. Deletions cut 1 base from V and 3 bases from J, with 7 bases between. The CDR3 covers 14 residues. The CDR3 region is CASSLYSANEKLFF. The CDR3 DNA follows: TGTGCCAGCAGCTTGTACAGTGCTAATGAAAAACTGTTTTTT.

This chain uses TRBV16 with TRBJ1-1; D not resolved. Germline V gives CDR1 KGHSY, CDR2 FQNENV. The CDR3 extends over 13 amino acids. Between the trimmed V and J ends, which lost 0 bases and 7 bases, there was a span of 9 bases. The CDR3 nucleotides are TGTGCCAGCAGCCAATCGATGGGAGATGAAGCTTTCTTT. Encoded protein: CASSQSMGDEAFF.

The chain is built from TRBV14 and TRBJ2-7, with 7 bases identical to TRBD1. The CDR3 length is 14 residues. The germline V gene has CDR1 SGHDN and CDR2 FVKESK. Trimming at V came to 4 bases and at J to 3 bases, leaving 6 bases not matched to a gene. The CDR3 sequence: CASSPEQGNYEQYF. The CDR3 nucleotides are TGTGCCAGCAGCCCCGAACAGGGGAACTACGAGCAGTACTTC.

The gene calls are TRBV13 and TRBJ1-1, with a weak D call TRBD1 (6 bases). The germline V gene has CDR1 PRHDT and CDR2 FYEKMQ (reference sequence). The V end was cut by 5 bases, the J end by 6 bases, with 10 bases between. This CDR3 contains 12 residues. CDR3 DNA: TGTGCCAGCAGCGGGGGCTCGGCTGAAGCTTTCTTT. This sequence encodes CASSGGSAEAFF.

J is TRBJ2-7 and V is TRBV7-8; a possible D gene is TRBD1 (5 bases). With 6 bases removed from V and 5 bases from J, the gap between germline ends came to 20 bases. CDR1 is SGHVS, CDR2 FQNEAQ, per germline. This CDR3 is built from 15 residues. CDR3 nucleotide sequence: TGTGCCAGCAGTAGTGAGGATCAGACAGTCGACGAGCAGTACTTC. Translating gives CASSSEDQTVDEQYF.

The chain joins TRBV28 to TRBJ1-6; D unclear. V was trimmed by 7 bases and J by 7 bases, leaving 20 bases between them. The CDR3 loop spans 16 amino acids. From germline, CDR1 is MDHEN and CDR2 SYDVKM. The DNA of the CDR3 is TGTGCCAGCACCCCCAGCGGGGAGGGTGGGAATTCACCCCTCCACTTT. Translated, it gives CASTPSGEGGNSPLHF.